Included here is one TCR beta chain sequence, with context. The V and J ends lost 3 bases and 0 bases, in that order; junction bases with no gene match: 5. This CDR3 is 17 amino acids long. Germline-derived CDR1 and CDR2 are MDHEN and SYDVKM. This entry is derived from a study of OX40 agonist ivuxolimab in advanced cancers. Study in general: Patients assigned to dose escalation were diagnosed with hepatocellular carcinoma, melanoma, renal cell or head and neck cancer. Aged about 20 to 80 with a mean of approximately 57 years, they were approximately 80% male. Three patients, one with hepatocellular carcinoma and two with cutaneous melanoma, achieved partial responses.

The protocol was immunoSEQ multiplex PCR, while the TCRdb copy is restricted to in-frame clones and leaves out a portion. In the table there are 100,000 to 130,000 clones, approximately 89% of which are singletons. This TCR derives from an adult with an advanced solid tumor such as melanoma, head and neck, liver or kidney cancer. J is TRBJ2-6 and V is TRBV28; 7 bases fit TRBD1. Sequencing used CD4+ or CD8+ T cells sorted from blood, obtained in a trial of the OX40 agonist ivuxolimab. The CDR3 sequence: CASSFGTVSSGANVLTF. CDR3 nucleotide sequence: TGTGCCAGCAGTTTCGGGACAGTGAGCTCTGGGGCCAACGTCCTGACTTTC.